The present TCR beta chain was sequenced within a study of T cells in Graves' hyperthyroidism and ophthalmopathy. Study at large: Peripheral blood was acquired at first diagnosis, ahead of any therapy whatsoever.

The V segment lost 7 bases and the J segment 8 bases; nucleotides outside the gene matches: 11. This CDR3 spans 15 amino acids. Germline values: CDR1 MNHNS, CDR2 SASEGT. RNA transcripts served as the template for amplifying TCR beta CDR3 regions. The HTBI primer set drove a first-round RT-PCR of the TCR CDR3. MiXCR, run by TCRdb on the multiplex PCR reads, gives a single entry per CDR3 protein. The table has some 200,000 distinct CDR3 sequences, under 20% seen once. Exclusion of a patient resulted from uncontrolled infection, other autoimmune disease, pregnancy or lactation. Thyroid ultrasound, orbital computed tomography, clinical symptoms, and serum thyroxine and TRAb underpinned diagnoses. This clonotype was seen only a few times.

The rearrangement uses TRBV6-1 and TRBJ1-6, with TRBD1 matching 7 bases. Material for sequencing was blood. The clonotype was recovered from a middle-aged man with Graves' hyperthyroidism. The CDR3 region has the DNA TGTGCCAGCAAGGTGACAGGGAGTTGGTATTCACCCCTCCACTTT. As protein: CASKVTGSWYSPLHF.